This T cell receptor beta chain emerged from a study of neoadjuvant anti-PD-1 for oral cavity cancer. Study-level information: Before surgery, most patients got three to four biweekly 3 mg/kg nivolumab doses.

The germline V gene encodes CDR1 GTSNPN and CDR2 SVGIG (reference sequence). V lost 2 bases and J 8 bases, leaving 21 bases between the germline ends. This CDR3 spans 15 amino acids. The repertoire was sequenced with immunoSEQ multiplex PCR; TCRdb's copy has only in-frame clones and lacks some. The data hold about 15,000 clones, with about 66% observed a single time. This sequence joins TRBV30 and TRBJ1-2; no clear D. The sample consisted of PBMCs, taken before nivolumab (anti-PD-1) treatment. The sequence derives from a person aged 35-80 years with oral cavity squamous cell carcinoma. The CDR3 nucleotides are TGTGCCTGGAGTCCCCTGGATTCATTCCGATTGGGCTACACCTTC. Protein sequence: CAWSPLDSFRLGYTF.